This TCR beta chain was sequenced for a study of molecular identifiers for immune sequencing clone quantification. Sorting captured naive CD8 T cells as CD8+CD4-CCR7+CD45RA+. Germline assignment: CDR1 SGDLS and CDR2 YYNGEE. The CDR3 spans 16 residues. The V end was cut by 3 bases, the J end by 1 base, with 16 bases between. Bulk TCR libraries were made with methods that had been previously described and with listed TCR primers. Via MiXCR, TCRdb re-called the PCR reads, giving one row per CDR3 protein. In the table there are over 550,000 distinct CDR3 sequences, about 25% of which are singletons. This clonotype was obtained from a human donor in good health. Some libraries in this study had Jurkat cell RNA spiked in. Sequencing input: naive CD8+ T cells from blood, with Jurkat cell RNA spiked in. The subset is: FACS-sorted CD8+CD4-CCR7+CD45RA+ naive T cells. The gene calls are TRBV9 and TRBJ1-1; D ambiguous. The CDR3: CASSAADGEWNTEAFF. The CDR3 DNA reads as TGTGCCAGCAGCGCTGCGGACGGAGAATGGAACACTGAAGCTTTCTTT. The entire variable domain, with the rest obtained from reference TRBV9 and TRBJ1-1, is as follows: DSGVTQTPKHLITATGQRVTLRCSPRSGDLSVYWYQQSLDQGLQFLIQYYNGEERAKGNILERFSAQQFPDLHSELNLSSLELGDSALYFCASSAADGEWNTEAFFGQGTRLTVV.